This T cell receptor beta chain was profiled in a study of cytomegalovirus exposure and HLA in healthy donors. Germline CDR1 is LGHNA and CDR2 is YSLEER. The CDR3 runs 14 residues. With 0 bases removed from V and 10 bases from J, the gap between germline ends came to 12 bases. Sequenced by immunoSEQ multiplex PCR; TCRdb stores in-frame clones only, minus some. This sample has about 98,000 clones, with over 75% found just once. This clone was seen a handful of times. The TCR comes from a young man in good health and CMV-seropositive. The chain combines TRBV4-3 with TRBJ1-4, with D maybe TRBD1 (5 bases). Sequenced sample: PBMCs. The CDR3 DNA reads TGCGCCAGCAGCCAAGAGCCCGGGGGTGTAAAACTGTTTTTT. Its translation: CASSQEPGGVKLFF.